The 29 T cell receptor beta chains below were found in one sample sequenced in a study of shared clonotypes between healthy human individuals. Sequenced by immunoSEQ multiplex PCR; TCRdb stores in-frame clones only, minus some. The table shows hundreds of thousands of clones, with roughly 78% occurring only once. Specimen: memory CD4+ T cells sorted from blood. The subset denotes: CD45RA-negative fraction. The receptors here all came from a woman in her 30s in good health.

Concerning this clone itself: Other nucleotide sequences in the sample specify the same CDR3. The chain has TRBV4-1 and TRBJ2-3; D might be TRBD1 (6 bases). The germline CDR1 and CDR2 sequences are MGHRA and YSYEKL. The CDR3 is 14 amino acids. The ends were cut back, 3 bases at V and 1 base at J, with 8 bases in the middle. The CDR3 reads CASSHPGGTDTQYF. Here the CDR3 DNA reads TGCGCCAGCAGCCATCCAGGGGGCACAGATACGCAGTATTTT.

The chain combines TRBV28 with TRBJ2-1; TRBD2 might be the D (6 bases). With 8 bases removed from V and 0 bases from J, the gap between germline ends came to 17 bases. The V gene's germline CDR1 is MDHEN and CDR2 SYDVKM. This CDR3 has 16 residues. CDR3 residues: CASGRAGPSSYNEQFF. For the CDR3, the DNA is TGTGCCAGCGGTAGGGCGGGACCCAGCTCCTACAATGAGCAGTTCTTC.

CDR3 amino acids: CASSPDPGRQVETQYF. Here the CDR3 DNA reads TGCGCCAGCAGCCCGGACCCAGGACGGCAAGTAGAGACCCAGTACTTC. The chain joins TRBV5-1 to TRBJ2-5; D unclear. V was trimmed by 4 bases and J by 4 bases, leaving 20 bases between them. The CDR3 has 16 residues. The germline V gene has CDR1 SGHRS and CDR2 YFSETQ.

The chain links TRBV6-6 to TRBJ2-7, with D maybe TRBD1 (6 bases). V lost 7 bases and J lost 4, with 20 bases in between. The CDR3 loop spans 15 amino acids. Germline CDR1 is MNHNY and CDR2 is SVGAGI (reference sequence). CDR3 in amino acids: CASTPEGGLIYEQYF. CDR3 nucleotides: TGTGCCAGCACCCCAGAAGGGGGTCTGATTTACGAGCAGTACTTC.

The sample holds one count of this clone. This chain joins TRBV28 and TRBJ2-5; D may be TRBD1 or TRBD2 (7 bases each). The CDR3 sequence is 16 residues long. Germline CDR1 reads MDHEN; CDR2 reads SYDVKM. V lost 3 bases and J 1 base, leaving 15 bases between the germline ends. This chain's CDR3 is CASSLVWEGAQETQYF. The CDR3 DNA reads as TGTGCCAGCAGTTTGGTGTGGGAGGGGGCCCAAGAGACCCAGTACTTC.

The gene calls are TRBV30 and TRBJ2-3, with a weak D call TRBD1 (6 bases). The CDR3 runs 15 residues. The V end was cut by 4 bases, the J end by 0 bases, with 14 bases between. Per germline, CDR1 GTSNPN and CDR2 SVGIG (reference sequence). The CDR3 nucleotides read TGTGCCTGGAAAATCCGGGACACCAGCACAGATACGCAGTATTTT. This encodes CAWKIRDTSTDTQYF.

The chain couples TRBV30 to TRBJ1-1; a weak D match, TRBD1 (5 bases). V lost 6 bases and J 5 bases, leaving 16 bases between the germline ends. The CDR3 has 13 residues. CDR1 and CDR2 from the germline V gene are GTSNPN and SVGIG (reference sequence). The CDR3 DNA sequence: TGTGCCTGCCGACAGTACGTCGGAACTGAAGCTTTCTTT. Protein product: CACRQYVGTEAFF.

This chain links TRBV18 with TRBJ1-1; no reliable D call. Looked up from germline, CDR1 is KGHSH and CDR2 is LQKENI. The ends were cut back, 4 bases at V and 1 base at J, with 10 bases in the middle. The CDR3 runs to 14 residues. Here the CDR3 DNA reads TGTGCCAGCTCACGGCTAGACACGAACACTGAAGCTTTCTTT. It translates to CASSRLDTNTEAFF.

This clone was counted between two and nine times. The chain combines TRBV20-1 with TRBJ2-7; no firm D call. V lost 0 bases to trimming and J lost 10 bases, with 10 bases between them. The CDR3 totals 11 residues. Germline CDR1 DFQATT, CDR2 SNEGSKA (reference sequence). The CDR3 nucleotides read TGCAGTGCTAGAGATGTGAGGTTTCAGTACTTC. Translated, it gives CSARDVRFQYF.

The chain has TRBV19 and TRBJ2-4; perhaps D is TRBD1 or TRBD2 (5 bases each). Germline loops: CDR1 LNHDA, CDR2 SQIVND (reference sequence). The CDR3 contains 18 residues. The V end was cut by 4 bases, the J end by 0 bases, with 19 bases between. The CDR3 DNA follows: TGTGCCAGTAGTACAGTCCCGAGGGACCTGGAAGCCAAAAACATTCAGTACTTC. This sequence encodes CASSTVPRDLEAKNIQYF.

This clone was counted between two and nine times. V is TRBV7-9 and J is TRBJ2-7; TRBD2 aligns across 14 bases. Per the germline V gene, CDR1 is SEHNR and CDR2 is FQNEAQ (reference sequence). V trimming: 4 bases; J trimming: 4 bases; junction bases outside the gene matches: 12. The CDR3 is 18 residues long. DNA of the CDR3: TGTGCCAGCAGCTCCCGGAGACTAGCGGGAGGGCCTGGGTACGAGCAGTACTTC. This encodes CASSSRRLAGGPGYEQYF.

J is TRBJ2-3 and V is TRBV11-2; possible D gene TRBD1, 5 bases. The CDR3 contains 12 residues. V lost 4 bases and J 9 bases, leaving 11 bases between the germline ends. Germline V gives CDR1 SGHAT, CDR2 FQNNGV. CDR3 DNA: TGTGCCAGCAGCTACATCAGGGAAACGCAGTATTTT. Residues: CASSYIRETQYF.

V and J are TRBV2 and TRBJ1-5; D is ambiguous. V was pared by 5 bases and J by 4 bases, with 12 bases between. CDR1 is SNHLY, CDR2 FYNNEI, per germline. This CDR3 spans 14 amino acids. This CDR3 reads CASSTVSMNQPQHF. The CDR3 DNA sequence: TGTGCCAGCAGTACCGTTTCAATGAATCAGCCCCAGCATTTT.

The chain links TRBV28 to TRBJ1-5, with no clear D. The germline V and J ends were trimmed by 7 bases and 5 bases, with 12 bases remaining between them. Germline-derived CDR1 and CDR2 are MDHEN and SYDVKM. This CDR3 region has 13 residues. As DNA, the CDR3 is TGTGCCAGCATATCGACGACGTATCAGCCCCAGCATTTT. This encodes CASISTTYQPQHF. Based on the CDR3 plus reference TRBV28 and TRBJ1-5, the full variable domain is DVKVTQSSRYLVKRTGEKVFLECVQDMDHENMFWYRQDPGLGLRLIYFSYDVKMKEKGDIPEGYSVSREKKERFSLILESASTNQTSMYLCASISTTYQPQHFGDGTRLSIL.

The V and J genes are TRBV18 and TRBJ1-5; no clear D. V gave up 3 bases and J gave up 0 bases, with 12 bases separating them. Germline V gene lookup returns CDR1 KGHSH and CDR2 LQKENI. The CDR3 spans 16 residues. CDR3 nucleotide sequence: TGTGCCAGCTCACCGTCACAGATGACTAGCAATCAGCCCCAGCATTTT. This translates into CASSPSQMTSNQPQHF.

This rearrangement joins TRBV28 to TRBJ1-1; TRBD1 aligns across 7 bases. The trim removed 6 bases at V and 4 bases at J, leaving 2 bases unmatched. Germline CDR1 and CDR2: MDHEN and SYDVKM. The CDR3 is 12 amino acids. CDR3 nucleotides: TGTGCCAGCAGGACAGGGTCCACTGAAGCTTTCTTT. Protein sequence: CASRTGSTEAFF. Full variable domain (remainder filled in from reference TRBV28 and TRBJ1-1): DVKVTQSSRYLVKRTGEKVFLECVQDMDHENMFWYRQDPGLGLRLIYFSYDVKMKEKGDIPEGYSVSREKKERFSLILESASTNQTSMYLCASRTGSTEAFFGQGTRLTVV.

This clone was seen more than once but under ten times. The chain uses TRBV11-2 and TRBJ2-3, with no clear D. The V gene's germline CDR1 is SGHAT and CDR2 FQNNGV. V was clipped by 5 bases and J by 6 bases, with 21 bases between them. CDR3 length: 16 amino acids. In DNA form, the CDR3 reads TGTGCCAGCAGCGGATCTCACCCCGATCAAGCCGATACGCAGTATTTT. It codes for CASSGSHPDQADTQYF.

The J gene is TRBJ2-1, the V gene TRBV5-1, with 8 bases fitting TRBD1. CDR1 SGHRS and CDR2 YFSETQ come from the germline V gene. The CDR3 is made up of 21 amino acids. Trimming at V came to 1 base and at J to 5 bases, leaving 23 bases not matched to a gene. As DNA, the CDR3 is TGCGCCAGCAGCTTGAGTGGGCAGGGGGCCCTGGGATTAGGGGCTGACAATGAGCAGTTCTTC. This sequence encodes CASSLSGQGALGLGADNEQFF.

The chain recombines TRBV6-1 with TRBJ2-1; 10 bases align to TRBD1. With 7 bases clipped from V and 5 bases from J, the junction kept 5 bases outside the gene matches. Germline V lookup: CDR1 MNHNS, CDR2 SASEGT. This CDR3 region has 14 residues. CDR3 sequence reads: CASTDRGRNNEQFF. CDR3 coding DNA: TGTGCCAGCACCGACAGGGGGCGTAACAATGAGCAGTTCTTC.

The chain joins TRBV5-1 to TRBJ2-7, with 9 bases matching TRBD2. The CDR3 is 15 residues long. Germline assignment: CDR1 SGHRS and CDR2 YFSETQ. The trim removed 0 bases at V and 2 bases at J, leaving 3 bases unmatched. The CDR3 reads CASSLGASGAYEQYF. In DNA form, the CDR3 reads TGCGCCAGCAGCTTGGGGGCTAGCGGGGCCTACGAGCAGTACTTC.

V and J are TRBV2 and TRBJ2-1; D may be TRBD2 (6 bases). Germline values: CDR1 SNHLY, CDR2 FYNNEI. Trimming took off 11 bases at V and 0 bases at J, with 14 bases between the two ends. The CDR3 length is 14 residues. CDR3 bases: TGTGCCGGCATAGCGGTATCCTCCTACAATGAGCAGTTCTTC. This sequence encodes CAGIAVSSYNEQFF.

CDR3 nucleotide sequence: TGTGCCAGCAGCGACTTGAGCACAGATACGCAGTATTTT. This gives the protein CASSDLSTDTQYF. V gene TRBV9 combines with J gene TRBJ2-3, with D unresolved. This CDR3 is 13 amino acids long. CDR1 is SGDLS and CDR2 is YYNGEE in the germline V gene. V was trimmed by 3 bases and J by 0 bases, leaving 5 bases between them.

The rearrangement links TRBV5-4 to TRBJ2-2, with 12 bases fitting TRBD1. CDR3 size: 17 residues. CDR1 is SGHNT and CDR2 is YYREEE in the germline V gene (reference sequence). V was clipped by 3 bases and J by 6 bases; unmatched bases: 9. This CDR3 reads CASSWDGTGGLAGELFF. The CDR3 nucleotides read TGTGCCAGCAGCTGGGACGGGACAGGGGGCCTCGCCGGGGAGCTGTTTTTT. The full variable domain, with the rest looked up from reference TRBV5-4 and TRBJ2-2, is ETGVTQSPTHLIKTRGQQVTLRCSSQSGHNTVSWYQQALGQGPQFIFQYYREEENGRGNFPPRFSGLQFPNYSSELNVNALELDDSALYLCASSWDGTGGLAGELFFGEGSRLTVL.

This clone was recorded once. The rearrangement joins TRBV18 to TRBJ2-3; D may match TRBD1 or TRBD2 (5 bases each). The V end lost 3 bases, the J end lost 1 base, and 11 bases lay between the germline ends. Germline lookup yields CDR1 KGHSH and CDR2 LQKENI. The CDR3 has 15 amino acids. DNA of the CDR3: TGTGCCAGCTCACCTCAGGGAGTGGGCACAGATACGCAGTATTTT. Translated: CASSPQGVGTDTQYF.

The rearrangement joins TRBV5-1 to TRBJ2-1; TRBD1 matches 9 bases. Trimming cost V 0 bases and J 4 bases; bases outside gene matches: 2. The germline gives CDR1 SGHRS, CDR2 YFSETQ. The CDR3 totals 15 residues. The DNA for the CDR3 is TGCGCCAGCAGCTTGGGGGGACAGGGTTACAATGAGCAGTTCTTC. It specifies CASSLGGQGYNEQFF.

The V call is TRBV5-1, the J call TRBJ1-3; 7 bases map to TRBD1. Germline V CDR1 and CDR2: SGHRS, YFSETQ. The CDR3 runs to 17 residues. J gave up 0 bases and V 3 bases, and 9 bases lay outside the gene matches. Written as DNA, the CDR3 is TGCGCCAGCAGCTACGGACAGGAACAATACTCTGGAAACACCATATATTTT. It specifies CASSYGQEQYSGNTIYF.

Worth noting for this clone: Sequence at one end of the junction differs from germline and may be a read error. The chain employs TRBV27 and TRBJ2-1; 15 bases are a match to TRBD2. The germline V gene has CDR1 MNHEY and CDR2 SMNVEV (reference sequence). The CDR3 extends over 13 amino acids. CDR3 bases: TGTGCCAGCAGTCGGACTAGCGGGAGGGCCGCGGTCTTC. Translation gives CASSRTSGRAAVF.

J is TRBJ2-1 and V is TRBV27, with D maybe TRBD2 (6 bases). Trimming cost V 6 bases and J 8 bases, with 23 bases left between them. Germline-derived CDR1 and CDR2 are MNHEY and SMNVEV (reference sequence). CDR3 length equals 16 residues. CDR3 nucleotide sequence: TGTGCCAGCAGCCCATCAAGCGGGTCCTACCTTTATGAGCAGTTCTTC. Its protein is CASSPSSGSYLYEQFF.

The V call is TRBV2, the J call TRBJ2-5, with TRBD1 as a possible D gene (6 bases). Looked up from germline, CDR1 is SNHLY and CDR2 is FYNNEI. Trimming cost V 6 bases and J 5 bases, with 16 bases left between them. This CDR3 comprises 14 residues. This CDR3 reads CASSVQGREETQYF. CDR3 bases: TGTGCCAGCAGCGTACAGGGCAGGGAGGAGACCCAGTACTTC.